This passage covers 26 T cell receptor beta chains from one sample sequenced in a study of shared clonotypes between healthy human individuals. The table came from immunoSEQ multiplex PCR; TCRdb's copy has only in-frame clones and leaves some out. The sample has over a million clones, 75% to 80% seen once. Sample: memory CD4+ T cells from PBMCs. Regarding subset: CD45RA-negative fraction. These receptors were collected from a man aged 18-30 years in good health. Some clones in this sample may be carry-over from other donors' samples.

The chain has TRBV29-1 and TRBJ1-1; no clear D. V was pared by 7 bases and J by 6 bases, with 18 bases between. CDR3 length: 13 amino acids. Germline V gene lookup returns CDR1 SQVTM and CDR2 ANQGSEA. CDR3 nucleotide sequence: TGCAGCGCACTGGCGAGGGCGGGTGCTGAAGCTTTCTTT. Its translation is CSALARAGAEAFF.

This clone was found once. Here the CDR3 DNA reads TGTGCCAGCAAGGGCGAGAGAAGAGATACGCAGTATTTT. Translating gives CASKGERRDTQYF. The chain combines TRBV27 with TRBJ2-3; D is ambiguous. Per germline, CDR1 MNHEY and CDR2 SMNVEV (reference sequence). The CDR3 runs to 13 residues. V lost 7 bases and J lost 5, with 13 bases in between.

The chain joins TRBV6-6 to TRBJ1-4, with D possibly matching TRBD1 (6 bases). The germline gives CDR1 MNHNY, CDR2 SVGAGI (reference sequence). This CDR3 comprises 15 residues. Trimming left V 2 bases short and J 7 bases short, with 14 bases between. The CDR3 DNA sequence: TGTGCCAGCAGTTACCCACAGGGTTTAGGTGAAAAACTGTTTTTT. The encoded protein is CASSYPQGLGEKLFF.

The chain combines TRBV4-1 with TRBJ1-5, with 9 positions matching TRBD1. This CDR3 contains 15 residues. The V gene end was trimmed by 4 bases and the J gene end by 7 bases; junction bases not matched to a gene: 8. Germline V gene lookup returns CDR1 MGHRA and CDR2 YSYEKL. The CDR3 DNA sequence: TGCGCCAGCAGCCTAATACAGGGGGCTGGGCAGCCCCAGCATTTT. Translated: CASSLIQGAGQPQHF.

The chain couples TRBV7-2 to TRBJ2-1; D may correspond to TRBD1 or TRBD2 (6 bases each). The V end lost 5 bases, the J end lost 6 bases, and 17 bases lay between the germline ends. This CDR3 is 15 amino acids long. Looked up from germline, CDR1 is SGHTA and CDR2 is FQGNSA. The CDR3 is CASSGDSGRGNEQFF. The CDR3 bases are TGTGCCAGCAGCGGGGACTCTGGCAGGGGCAATGAGCAGTTCTTC. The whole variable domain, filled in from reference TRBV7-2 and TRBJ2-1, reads GAGVSQSPSNKVTEKGKDVELRCDPISGHTALYWYRQSLGQGLEFLIYFQGNSAPDKSGLPSDRFSAERTGGSVSTLTIQRTQQEDSAVYLCASSGDSGRGNEQFFGPGTRLTVL.

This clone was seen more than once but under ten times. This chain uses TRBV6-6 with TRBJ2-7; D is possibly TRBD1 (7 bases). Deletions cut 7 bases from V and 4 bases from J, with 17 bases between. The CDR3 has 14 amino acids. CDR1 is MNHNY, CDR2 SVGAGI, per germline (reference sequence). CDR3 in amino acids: CASTPRGTEYEQYF. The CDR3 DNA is TGTGCCAGCACTCCGCGCGGGACAGAGTACGAGCAGTACTTC.

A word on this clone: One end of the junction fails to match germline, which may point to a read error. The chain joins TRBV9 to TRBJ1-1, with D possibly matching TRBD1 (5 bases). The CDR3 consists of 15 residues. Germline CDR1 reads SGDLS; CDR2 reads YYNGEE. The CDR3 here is CATSQGTGRNTEAFF. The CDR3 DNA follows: TGTGCCACCAGCCAGGGAACGGGGAGGAACACTGAAGCTTTCTTT.

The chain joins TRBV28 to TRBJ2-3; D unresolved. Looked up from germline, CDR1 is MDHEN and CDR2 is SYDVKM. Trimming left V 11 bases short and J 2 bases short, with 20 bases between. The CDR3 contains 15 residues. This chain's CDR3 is CAEPVQKLSTDTQYF. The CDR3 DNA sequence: TGTGCCGAACCCGTACAGAAACTTTCCACAGATACGCAGTATTTT.

The CDR3 sequence: CASSSDRPVANTIYF. The CDR3 nucleotides read TGTGCCAGCAGCTCAGACAGGCCTGTTGCAAACACCATATATTTT. The V and J genes are TRBV7-8 and TRBJ1-3, with a tentative D call TRBD1 (6 bases). The CDR3 sequence is 15 residues long. Per the germline V gene, CDR1 is SGHVS and CDR2 is FQNEAQ. With 4 bases removed from V and 6 bases from J, the gap between germline ends came to 16 bases.

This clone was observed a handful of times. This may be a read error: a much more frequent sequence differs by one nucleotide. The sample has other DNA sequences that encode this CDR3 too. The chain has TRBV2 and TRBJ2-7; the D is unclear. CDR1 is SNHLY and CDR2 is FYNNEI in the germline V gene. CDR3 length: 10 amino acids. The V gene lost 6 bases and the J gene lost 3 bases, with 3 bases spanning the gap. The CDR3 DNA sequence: TGTGCCAGCAGGCTCTACGAGCAGTACTTC. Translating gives CASRLYEQYF.

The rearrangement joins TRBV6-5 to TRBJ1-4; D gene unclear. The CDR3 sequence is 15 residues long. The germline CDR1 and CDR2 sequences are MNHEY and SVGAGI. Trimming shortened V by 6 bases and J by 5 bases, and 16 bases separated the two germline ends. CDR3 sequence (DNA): TGTGCCAGCAGACCGACCGGGAGGGAGAATGAAAAACTGTTTTTT. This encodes CASRPTGRENEKLFF.

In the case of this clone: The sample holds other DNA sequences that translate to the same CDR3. CDR3 bases: TGTGCCAGCAGTCCTAGCGGGAGCTCCTACAATGAGCAGTTCTTC. Its protein is CASSPSGSSYNEQFF. This chain joins TRBV11-3 and TRBJ2-1; 10 nucleotides match TRBD2. Germline V CDR1 and CDR2: SGHNT, YENEEA. V shed 6 bases, J shed 0 bases, and the junction held 2 bases outside the gene matches. The CDR3 runs to 15 residues.

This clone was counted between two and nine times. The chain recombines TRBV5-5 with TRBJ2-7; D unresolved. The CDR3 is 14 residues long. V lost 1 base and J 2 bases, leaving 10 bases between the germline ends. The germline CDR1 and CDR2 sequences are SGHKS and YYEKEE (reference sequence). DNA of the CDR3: TGTGCCAGCAGCTTGATCATTCCCCCCTACGAGCAGTACTTC. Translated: CASSLIIPPYEQYF.

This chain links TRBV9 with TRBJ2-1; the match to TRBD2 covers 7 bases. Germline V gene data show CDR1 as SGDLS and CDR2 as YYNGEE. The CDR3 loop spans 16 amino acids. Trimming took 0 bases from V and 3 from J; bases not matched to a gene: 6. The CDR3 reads CASSVEGRAYYNEQFF. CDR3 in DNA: TGTGCCAGCAGCGTAGAAGGGAGGGCGTACTACAATGAGCAGTTCTTC. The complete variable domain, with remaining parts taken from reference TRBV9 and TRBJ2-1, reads DSGVTQTPKHLITATGQRVTLRCSPRSGDLSVYWYQQSLDQGLQFLIQYYNGEERAKGNILERFSAQQFPDLHSELNLSSLELGDSALYFCASSVEGRAYYNEQFFGPGTRLTVL.

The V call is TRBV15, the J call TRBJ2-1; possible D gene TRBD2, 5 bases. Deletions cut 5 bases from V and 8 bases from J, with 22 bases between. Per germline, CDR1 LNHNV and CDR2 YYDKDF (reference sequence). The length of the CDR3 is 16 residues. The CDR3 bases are TGTGCCACCAGCGGCCCTTGGGGAGTTGGGAGAGATGAGCAGTTCTTC. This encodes CATSGPWGVGRDEQFF.

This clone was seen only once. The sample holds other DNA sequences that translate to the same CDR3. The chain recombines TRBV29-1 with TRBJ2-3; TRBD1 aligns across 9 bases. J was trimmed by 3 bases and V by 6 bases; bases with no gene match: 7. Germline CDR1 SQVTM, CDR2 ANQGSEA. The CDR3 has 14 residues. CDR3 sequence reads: CSVPGQGKTDTQYF. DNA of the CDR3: TGCAGCGTCCCGGGACAGGGAAAAACAGATACGCAGTATTTT.

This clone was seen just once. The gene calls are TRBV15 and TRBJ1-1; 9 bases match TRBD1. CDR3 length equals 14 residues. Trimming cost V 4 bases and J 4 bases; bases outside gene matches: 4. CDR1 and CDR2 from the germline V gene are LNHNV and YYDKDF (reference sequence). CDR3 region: CATSTDRGSTEAFF. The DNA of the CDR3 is TGTGCCACCAGCACGGACAGGGGATCCACTGAAGCTTTCTTT.

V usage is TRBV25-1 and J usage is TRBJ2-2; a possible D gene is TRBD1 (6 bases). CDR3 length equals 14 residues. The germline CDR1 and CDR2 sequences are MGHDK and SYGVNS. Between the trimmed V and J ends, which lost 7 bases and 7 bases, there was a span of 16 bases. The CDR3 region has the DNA TGTGCCAGCAATAGTTTAGGGGGTTTCGGGGAGCTGTTTTTT. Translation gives CASNSLGGFGELFF.

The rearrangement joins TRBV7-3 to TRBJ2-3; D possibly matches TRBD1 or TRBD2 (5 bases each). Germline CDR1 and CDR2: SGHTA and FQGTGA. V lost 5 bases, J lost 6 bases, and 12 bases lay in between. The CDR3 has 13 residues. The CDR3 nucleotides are TGTGCCAGCAGCCAAAATGAGGGGGATACGCAGTATTTT. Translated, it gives CASSQNEGDTQYF.

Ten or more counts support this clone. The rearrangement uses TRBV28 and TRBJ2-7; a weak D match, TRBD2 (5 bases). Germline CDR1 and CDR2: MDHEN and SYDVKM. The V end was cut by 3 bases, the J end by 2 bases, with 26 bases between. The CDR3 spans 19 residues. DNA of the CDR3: TGTGCCAGCAGTTTCCCGATTGCAGATCTGGGCAGTAGCGCCTACGAGCAGTACTTC. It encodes CASSFPIADLGSSAYEQYF.

The CDR3 DNA reads TGTGCCAGCAGTACAGGGCTAGCGGGAGTCGAGCAGTACTTC. Its protein is CASSTGLAGVEQYF. The chain couples TRBV6-6 to TRBJ2-7; 10 bases agree with TRBD2. Trimming at V came to 5 bases and at J to 6 bases, leaving 7 bases not matched to a gene. Per the germline V gene, CDR1 is MNHNY and CDR2 is SVGAGI (reference sequence). The CDR3 is 14 residues long.

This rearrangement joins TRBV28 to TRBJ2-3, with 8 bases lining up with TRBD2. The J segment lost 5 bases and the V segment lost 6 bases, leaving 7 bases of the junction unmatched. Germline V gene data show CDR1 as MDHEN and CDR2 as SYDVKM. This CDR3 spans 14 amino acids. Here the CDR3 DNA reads TGTGCCAGCAGCCCCCCAGCGGGAGTAGATACGCAGTATTTT. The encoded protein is CASSPPAGVDTQYF. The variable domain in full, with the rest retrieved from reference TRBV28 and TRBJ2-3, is DVKVTQSSRYLVKRTGEKVFLECVQDMDHENMFWYRQDPGLGLRLIYFSYDVKMKEKGDIPEGYSVSREKKERFSLILESASTNQTSMYLCASSPPAGVDTQYFGPGTRLTVL.

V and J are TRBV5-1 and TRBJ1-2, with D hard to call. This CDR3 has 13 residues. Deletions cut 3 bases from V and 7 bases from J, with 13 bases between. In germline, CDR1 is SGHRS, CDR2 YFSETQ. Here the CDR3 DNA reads TGCGCCAGCAGCTCGGACGGAAACGGTGGCTACACCTTC. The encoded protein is CASSSDGNGGYTF.

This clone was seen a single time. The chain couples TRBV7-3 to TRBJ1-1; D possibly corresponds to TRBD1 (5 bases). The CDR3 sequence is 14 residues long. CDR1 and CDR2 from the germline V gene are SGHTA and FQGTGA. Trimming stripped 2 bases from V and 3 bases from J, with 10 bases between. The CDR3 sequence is CASSLLPGDTEAFF. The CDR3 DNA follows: TGTGCCAGCAGCTTACTTCCGGGGGACACTGAAGCTTTCTTT.

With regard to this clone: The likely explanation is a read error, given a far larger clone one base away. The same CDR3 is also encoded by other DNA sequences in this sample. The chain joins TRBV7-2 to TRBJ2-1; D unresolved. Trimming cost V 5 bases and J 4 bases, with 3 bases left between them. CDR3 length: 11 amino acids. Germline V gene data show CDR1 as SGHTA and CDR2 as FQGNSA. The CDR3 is CASSDYNEQFF. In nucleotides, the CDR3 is TGTGCCAGCAGCGATTACAATGAGCAGTTCTTC.

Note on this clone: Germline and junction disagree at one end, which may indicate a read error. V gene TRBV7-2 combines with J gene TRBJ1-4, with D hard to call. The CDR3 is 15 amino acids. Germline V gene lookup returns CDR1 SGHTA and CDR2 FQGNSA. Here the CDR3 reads CASSLARSRTEELFF. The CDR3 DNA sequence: TGTGCCAGCAGCTTAGCTCGGTCCCGGACTGAAGAACTGTTTTTT.